The 18 T cell receptor beta chains below come from one sample, sequenced in a study of immune evolution from preneoplasia to lung adenocarcinoma. Here immunoSEQ multiplex PCR was the method, and the copy in TCRdb shows in-frame clones only, minus some. This table holds about 14,000 clones, about 85% found once. Input material: FFPE lung adenocarcinoma in situ tissue. All receptors derive from a donor at least 70 years old with lung adenocarcinoma.

J is TRBJ1-2 and V is TRBV5-4; no firm D call. The germline V and J ends were trimmed by 3 bases and 0 bases, with 9 bases remaining between them. The germline V gene encodes CDR1 SGHNT and CDR2 YYREEE (reference sequence). CDR3 size: 14 residues. DNA for the CDR3: TGTGCCAGCAGCTCGCCCAGATCTAACTATGGCTACACCTTC. This encodes CASSSPRSNYGYTF.

The J gene is TRBJ2-3, the V gene TRBV7-2; 11 bases map to TRBD2. Trimming at V came to 5 bases and at J to 0 bases, leaving 1 base not matched to a gene. This CDR3 region has 15 residues. Germline assignment: CDR1 SGHTA and CDR2 FQGNSA. The CDR3 DNA reads as TGTGCCAGCAGCCGGACTAGCGGGAGCACAGATACGCAGTATTTT. Residues: CASSRTSGSTDTQYF. The variable domain in full, completed from reference TRBV7-2 and TRBJ2-3, reads GAGVSQSPSNKVTEKGKDVELRCDPISGHTALYWYRQSLGQGLEFLIYFQGNSAPDKSGLPSDRFSAERTGGSVSTLTIQRTQQEDSAVYLCASSRTSGSTDTQYFGPGTRLTVL.

This chain connects TRBV11-2 to TRBJ2-7, with TRBD2 matching 12 bases. The ends lost 6 bases at V and 2 bases at J; junction bases unmatched: 17. CDR3 length: 19 residues. CDR1 is SGHAT, CDR2 FQNNGV, per germline. As DNA, the CDR3 is TGTGCCAGCAGTCCACTTAGGGGACTAGCGGGCCAAGGGGCCTACGAGCAGTACTTC. Protein product: CASSPLRGLAGQGAYEQYF.

The chain joins TRBV7-2 to TRBJ2-7; D remains unclear. The CDR3 is 14 residues long. The germline gives CDR1 SGHTA, CDR2 FQGNSA. Trimming shortened V by 5 bases and J by 1 base, and 12 bases separated the two germline ends. The CDR3 protein is CASSPVAESYEQYF. For the CDR3, the DNA is TGTGCCAGCAGCCCAGTTGCTGAATCCTACGAGCAGTACTTC.

The V and J genes are TRBV21-1 and TRBJ2-3. TRBV21-1 is a known pseudogene. This CDR3 has 18 residues. CDR3 sequence: CASSKRAEIPPHTDTQYF. Written as DNA, the CDR3 is TGTGCCAGCAGCAAACGGGCCGAGATCCCCCCGCACACAGATACGCAGTATTTT.

J is TRBJ2-7 and V is TRBV6-6; D gene uncertain. Trimming shortened V by 6 bases and J by 4 bases, and 16 bases separated the two germline ends. This CDR3 has 14 amino acids. Germline-derived CDR1 and CDR2 are MNHNY and SVGAGI (reference sequence). CDR3 in amino acids: CASRRLGLIYEQYF. CDR3 nucleotides: TGTGCCAGCAGACGCCTGGGCCTTATTTACGAGCAGTACTTC.

This clone occurred a few times. V gene TRBV7-9 combines with J gene TRBJ2-1; 9 nucleotides align to TRBD2. V trimming: 1 base; J trimming: 10 bases; junction bases outside the gene matches: 5. The CDR3 loop spans 14 amino acids. Germline CDR1 is SEHNR and CDR2 is FQNEAQ (reference sequence). The CDR3 DNA is TGTGCCAGCAGCTTAGGCCCGACTAGCGGAGAGCAGTTCTTC. It translates to CASSLGPTSGEQFF.

This clone has only a few counts. V usage is TRBV7-8 and J usage is TRBJ2-7; 7 nucleotides agree with TRBD2. The germline V gene encodes CDR1 SGHVS and CDR2 FQNEAQ. The CDR3 has 15 residues. Unmatched junction bases numbered 10, after V lost 2 bases and J lost 6 bases. This chain's CDR3 is CASSLIVAGRGEQYF. The DNA of the CDR3 is TGTGCCAGCAGCTTAATTGTAGCGGGCCGGGGCGAGCAGTACTTC.

The V and J genes are TRBV4-1 and TRBJ2-1; either TRBD1 or TRBD2 may supply D (5 bases each). Germline CDR1 is MGHRA and CDR2 is YSYEKL. The V and J ends lost 4 bases and 4 bases respectively, with 11 bases between them. The CDR3 is made up of 14 amino acids. The CDR3 bases are TGCGCCAGCAGCCTAGGGACCAGTTACAATGAGCAGTTCTTC. This translates into CASSLGTSYNEQFF.

The chain joins TRBV27 to TRBJ1-2; 9 nucleotides match TRBD1. CDR1 and CDR2 from the germline V gene are MNHEY and SMNVEV (reference sequence). CDR3 size: 13 residues. The V gene end was trimmed by 8 bases and the J gene end by 7 bases; junction bases not matched to a gene: 8. CDR3 nucleotide sequence: TGTGCCAGCGGATCCGGGACAGGGTTTGGCTACACCTTC. This sequence encodes CASGSGTGFGYTF.

This clone showed up just a few times. This chain links TRBV9 with TRBJ1-1; a possible D gene is TRBD1 (5 bases). The germline V and J ends were trimmed by 0 bases and 3 bases, with 9 bases remaining between them. The CDR3 extends over 14 amino acids. In germline, CDR1 is SGDLS, CDR2 YYNGEE. CDR3 DNA sequence: TGTGCCAGCAGCGTAGGGTGGGGGGACACTGAAGCTTTCTTT. Translating it yields CASSVGWGDTEAFF.

The chain recombines TRBV30 with TRBJ1-4; 7 bases line up with TRBD1. Germline V CDR1 and CDR2: GTSNPN, SVGIG (reference sequence). Trimming removed 2 bases from V and 7 bases from J; junction bases left unmatched: 7. CDR3 length equals 14 residues. The CDR3 protein is CAWSTGQRREKLFF. The CDR3 DNA reads TGTGCCTGGAGTACGGGACAGAGGCGTGAAAAACTGTTTTTT.

The CDR3 reads CASSLGGQGNQPQHF. The CDR3 nucleotides read TGTGCCAGCAGCTTAGGGGGGCAGGGCAATCAGCCCCAGCATTTT. The rearrangement links TRBV7-8 to TRBJ1-5, with D possibly TRBD1 on 6 matching bases. Germline V lookup: CDR1 SGHVS, CDR2 FQNEAQ. Deletions cut 1 base from V and 2 bases from J, with 9 bases between. The CDR3 totals 15 residues.

The rearrangement uses TRBV11-2 and TRBJ2-6, with D perhaps assigned TRBD1 or TRBD2 (5 bases each). V lost 5 bases to trimming and J lost 0 bases, with 11 bases between them. The CDR3 runs 16 residues. Germline V lookup: CDR1 SGHAT, CDR2 FQNNGV. CDR3 nucleotide sequence: TGTGCCAGCAGCCCCGAGGGGTTCTCTGGGGCCAACGTCCTGACTTTC. It yields the protein CASSPEGFSGANVLTF. The full variable domain, its missing parts supplied by reference TRBV11-2 and TRBJ2-6, is EAGVAQSPRYKIIEKRQSVAFWCNPISGHATLYWYQQILGQGPKLLIQFQNNGVVDDSQLPKDRFSAERLKGVDSTLKIQPAKLEDSAVYLCASSPEGFSGANVLTFGAGSRLTVL.

The rearrangement uses TRBV6-5 and TRBJ2-7; D might be TRBD2 (5 bases). Trimming pared 2 bases from V and 1 base from J, leaving 6 bases between. This CDR3 region has 13 residues. CDR1 is MNHEY and CDR2 is SVGAGI in the germline V gene. CDR3 sequence: CASSYTGSYEQYF. For the CDR3, the DNA is TGTGCCAGCAGTTACACGGGGTCCTACGAGCAGTACTTC.

The CDR3 sequence is CASSVGSGTYEQYF. The CDR3 DNA follows: TGTGCCAGCAGCGTAGGGTCGGGAACCTACGAGCAGTACTTC. The chain uses TRBV9 and TRBJ2-7, with a weak D call TRBD2 (5 bases). The CDR3 runs to 14 residues. Looked up from germline, CDR1 is SGDLS and CDR2 is YYNGEE. The ends were cut back, 0 bases at V and 2 bases at J, with 9 bases in the middle. The complete variable domain, with remaining parts taken from reference TRBV9 and TRBJ2-7, reads DSGVTQTPKHLITATGQRVTLRCSPRSGDLSVYWYQQSLDQGLQFLIQYYNGEERAKGNILERFSAQQFPDLHSELNLSSLELGDSALYFCASSVGSGTYEQYFGPGTRLTVT.

The rearrangement joins TRBV10-3 to TRBJ1-2; D uncertain. Germline V CDR1 and CDR2: ENHRY, SYGVKD. Between the trimmed V and J ends, which lost 0 bases and 7 bases, there was a span of 9 bases. The CDR3 is 13 residues long. Written as DNA, the CDR3 is TGTGCCATCAGTGAGTCAGGAACGATTGGCTACACCTTC. It codes for CAISESGTIGYTF.

The sample holds one count of this clone. The rearrangement links TRBV2 to TRBJ1-4; a possible D gene is TRBD1 (5 bases). V was cut by 7 bases and J by 8 bases, with 14 bases left in between. CDR3 length equals 13 residues. CDR1 and CDR2 (germline): SNHLY, FYNNEI. This CDR3 is CASIFQGREKLFF. CDR3 bases: TGTGCCAGCATCTTCCAGGGTAGAGAAAAACTGTTTTTT.